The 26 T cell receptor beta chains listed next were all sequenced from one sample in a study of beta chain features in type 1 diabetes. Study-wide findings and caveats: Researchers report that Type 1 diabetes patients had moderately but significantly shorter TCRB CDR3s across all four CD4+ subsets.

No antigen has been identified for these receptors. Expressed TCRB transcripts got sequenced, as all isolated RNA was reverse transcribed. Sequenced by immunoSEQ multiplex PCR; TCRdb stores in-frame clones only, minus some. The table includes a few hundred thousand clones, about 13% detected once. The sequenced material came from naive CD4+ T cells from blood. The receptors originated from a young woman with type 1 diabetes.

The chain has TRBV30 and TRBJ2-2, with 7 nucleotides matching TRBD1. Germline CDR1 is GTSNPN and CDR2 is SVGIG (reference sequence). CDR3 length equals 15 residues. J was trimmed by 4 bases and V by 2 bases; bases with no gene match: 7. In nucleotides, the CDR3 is TGTGCCTGGAGTATAAGACAGGGAACCACCGGGGAGCTGTTTTTT. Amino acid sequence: CAWSIRQGTTGELFF.

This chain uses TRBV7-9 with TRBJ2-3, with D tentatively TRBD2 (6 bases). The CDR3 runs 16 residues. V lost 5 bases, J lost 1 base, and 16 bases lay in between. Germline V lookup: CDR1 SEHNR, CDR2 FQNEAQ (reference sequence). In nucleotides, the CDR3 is TGTGCCAGCAGCCCAGGTGGGGGACTCGGCACAGATACGCAGTATTTT. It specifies CASSPGGGLGTDTQYF.

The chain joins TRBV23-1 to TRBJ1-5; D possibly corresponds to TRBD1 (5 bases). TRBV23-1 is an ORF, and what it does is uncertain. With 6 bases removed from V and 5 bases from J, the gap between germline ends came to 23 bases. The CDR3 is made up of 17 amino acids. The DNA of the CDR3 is TGCGCCAGCAGGGGATCCCCTTGGCAGGGAGGTCATCAGCCCCAGCATTTT. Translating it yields CASRGSPWQGGHQPQHF.

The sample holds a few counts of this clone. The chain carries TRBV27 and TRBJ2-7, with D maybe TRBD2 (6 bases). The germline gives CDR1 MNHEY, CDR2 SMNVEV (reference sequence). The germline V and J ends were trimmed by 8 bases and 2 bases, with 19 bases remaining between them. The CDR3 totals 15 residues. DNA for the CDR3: TGTGCCAGCCCCCCGACCCGGGACTCAACCTACGAGCAGTACTTC. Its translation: CASPPTRDSTYEQYF.

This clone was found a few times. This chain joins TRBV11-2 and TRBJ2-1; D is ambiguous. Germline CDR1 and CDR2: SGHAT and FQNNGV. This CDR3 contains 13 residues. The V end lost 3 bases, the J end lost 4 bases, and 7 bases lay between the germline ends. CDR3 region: CASSFTEYNEQFF. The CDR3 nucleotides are TGTGCCAGCAGCTTCACTGAATACAATGAGCAGTTCTTC.

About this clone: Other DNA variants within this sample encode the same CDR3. This CDR3 is CASTSNQPQHF. CDR3 in DNA: TGTGCCAGCACCTCCAATCAGCCCCAGCATTTT. J is TRBJ1-5 and V is TRBV28; no clear D. CDR1 is MDHEN and CDR2 is SYDVKM in the germline V gene. V was clipped by 7 bases and J by 3 bases, with 4 bases between them. The CDR3 has 11 residues.

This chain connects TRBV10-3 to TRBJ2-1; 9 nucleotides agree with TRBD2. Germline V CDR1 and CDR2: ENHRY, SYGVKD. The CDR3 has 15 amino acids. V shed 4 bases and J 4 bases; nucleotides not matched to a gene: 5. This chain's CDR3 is CAISGGTSTYNEQFF. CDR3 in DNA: TGTGCCATCAGTGGGGGGACTAGCACTTACAATGAGCAGTTCTTC.

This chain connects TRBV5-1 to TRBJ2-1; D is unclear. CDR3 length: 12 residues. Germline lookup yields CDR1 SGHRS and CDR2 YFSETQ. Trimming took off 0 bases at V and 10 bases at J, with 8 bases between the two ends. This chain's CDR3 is CASSLEAKEQFF. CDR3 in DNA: TGCGCCAGCAGCTTGGAAGCGAAGGAGCAGTTCTTC.

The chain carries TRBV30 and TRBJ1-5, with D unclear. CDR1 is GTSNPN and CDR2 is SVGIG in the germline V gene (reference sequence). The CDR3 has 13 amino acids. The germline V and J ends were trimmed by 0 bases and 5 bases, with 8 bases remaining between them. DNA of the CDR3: TGTGCCTGGAGTGTACAGCCTTATCAGCCCCAGCATTTT. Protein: CAWSVQPYQPQHF.

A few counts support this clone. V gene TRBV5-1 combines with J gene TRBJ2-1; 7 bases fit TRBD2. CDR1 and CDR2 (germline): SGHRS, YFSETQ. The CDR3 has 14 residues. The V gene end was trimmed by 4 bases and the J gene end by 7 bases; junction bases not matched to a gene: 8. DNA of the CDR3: TGCGCCAGCAGCGCGGCGGGGGTGGCGAATGAGCAGTTCTTC. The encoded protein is CASSAAGVANEQFF. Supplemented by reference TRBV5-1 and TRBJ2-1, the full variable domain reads KAGVTQTPRYLIKTRGQQVTLSCSPISGHRSVSWYQQTPGQGLQFLFEYFSETQRNKGNFPGRFSGRQFSNSRSEMNVSTLELGDSALYLCASSAAGVANEQFFGPGTRLTVL.

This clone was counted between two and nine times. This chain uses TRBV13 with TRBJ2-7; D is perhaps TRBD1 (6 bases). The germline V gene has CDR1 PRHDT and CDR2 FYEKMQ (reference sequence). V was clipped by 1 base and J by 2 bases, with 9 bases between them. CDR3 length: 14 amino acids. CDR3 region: CASSLARGTYEQYF. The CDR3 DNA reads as TGTGCCAGCAGCTTAGCCAGGGGAACCTACGAGCAGTACTTC.

Here the CDR3 reads CSVATGVAKNIQYF. The CDR3, as DNA: TGCAGCGTTGCGACAGGGGTGGCCAAAAACATTCAGTACTTC. The V gene is TRBV29-1, the J gene TRBJ2-4, with TRBD1 matching 8 bases. The V gene end was trimmed by 4 bases and the J gene end by 1 base; junction bases not matched to a gene: 3. The CDR3 consists of 14 residues. Germline CDR1 is SQVTM and CDR2 is ANQGSEA.

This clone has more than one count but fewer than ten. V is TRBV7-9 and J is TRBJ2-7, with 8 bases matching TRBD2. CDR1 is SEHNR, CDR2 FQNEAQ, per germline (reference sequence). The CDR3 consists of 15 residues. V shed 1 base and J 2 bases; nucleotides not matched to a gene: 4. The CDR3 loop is CASSLVGSGTYEQYV. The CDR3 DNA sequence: TGTGCCAGCAGCTTAGTAGGTAGCGGGACCTACGAGCAGTACGTC.

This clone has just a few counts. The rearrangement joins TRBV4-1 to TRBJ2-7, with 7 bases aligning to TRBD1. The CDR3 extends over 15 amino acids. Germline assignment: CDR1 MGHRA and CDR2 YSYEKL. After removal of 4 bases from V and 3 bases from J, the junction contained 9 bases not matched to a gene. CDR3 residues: CASSPYWGQNYEQYV. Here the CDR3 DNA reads TGCGCCAGCAGCCCATATTGGGGACAGAACTACGAGCAGTACGTC.

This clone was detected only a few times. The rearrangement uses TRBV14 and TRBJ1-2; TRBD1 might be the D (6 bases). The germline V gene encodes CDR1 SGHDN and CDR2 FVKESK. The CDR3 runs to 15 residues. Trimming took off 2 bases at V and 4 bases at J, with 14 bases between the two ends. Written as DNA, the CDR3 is TGTGCCAGCAGCCAATCGGCAGGGGAAGGCTATGGCTACACCTTC. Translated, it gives CASSQSAGEGYGYTF.

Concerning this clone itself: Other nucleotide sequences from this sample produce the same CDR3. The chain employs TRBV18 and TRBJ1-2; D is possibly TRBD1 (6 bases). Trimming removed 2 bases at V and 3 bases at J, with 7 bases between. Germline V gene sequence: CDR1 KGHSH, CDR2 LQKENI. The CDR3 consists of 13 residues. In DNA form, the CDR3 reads TGTGCCAGCTCACCATCAGGGGACTATGGCTACACCTTC. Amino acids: CASSPSGDYGYTF.

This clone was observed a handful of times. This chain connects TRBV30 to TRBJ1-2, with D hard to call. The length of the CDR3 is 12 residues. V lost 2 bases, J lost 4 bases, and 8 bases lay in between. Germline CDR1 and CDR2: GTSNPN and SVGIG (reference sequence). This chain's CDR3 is CAWSPPRYGYTF. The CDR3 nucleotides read TGTGCCTGGAGTCCTCCCCGCTATGGCTACACCTTC.

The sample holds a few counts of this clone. CDR3 nucleotide sequence: TGTGCCAGCAGTTACTCGTGGGAGATGTACAATGAGCAGTTCTTC. Translated, it gives CASSYSWEMYNEQFF. The rearrangement uses TRBV6-5 and TRBJ2-1; D possibly corresponds to TRBD2 (5 bases). The germline V gene has CDR1 MNHEY and CDR2 SVGAGI. CDR3 length: 15 amino acids. V lost 0 bases to trimming and J lost 4 bases, with 10 bases between them.

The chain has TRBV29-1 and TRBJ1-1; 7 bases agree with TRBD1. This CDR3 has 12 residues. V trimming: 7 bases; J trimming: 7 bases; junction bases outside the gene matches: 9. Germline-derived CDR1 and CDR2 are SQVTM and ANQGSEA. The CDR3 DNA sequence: TGCAGCGCGGCTGACGCAGGGGGTGAAGCTTTCTTT. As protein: CSAADAGGEAFF.

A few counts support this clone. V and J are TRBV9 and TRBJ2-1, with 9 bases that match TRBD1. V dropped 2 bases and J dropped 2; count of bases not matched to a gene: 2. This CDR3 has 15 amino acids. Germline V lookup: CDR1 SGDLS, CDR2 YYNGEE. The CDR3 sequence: CASSVGTGPYNEQFF. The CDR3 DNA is TGTGCCAGCAGCGTCGGGACAGGGCCCTACAATGAGCAGTTCTTC. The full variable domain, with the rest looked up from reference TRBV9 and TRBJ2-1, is DSGVTQTPKHLITATGQRVTLRCSPRSGDLSVYWYQQSLDQGLQFLIQYYNGEERAKGNILERFSAQQFPDLHSELNLSSLELGDSALYFCASSVGTGPYNEQFFGPGTRLTVL.

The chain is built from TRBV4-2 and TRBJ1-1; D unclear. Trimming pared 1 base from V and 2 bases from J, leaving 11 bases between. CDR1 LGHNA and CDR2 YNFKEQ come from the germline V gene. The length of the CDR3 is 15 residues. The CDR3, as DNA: TGTGCCAGCAGCCAAGGTACCACACCTAACACTGAAGCTTTCTTT. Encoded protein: CASSQGTTPNTEAFF.

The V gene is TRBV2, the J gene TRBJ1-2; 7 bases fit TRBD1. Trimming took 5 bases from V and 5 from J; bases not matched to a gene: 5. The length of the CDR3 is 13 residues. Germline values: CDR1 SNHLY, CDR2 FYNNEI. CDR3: CASSSGTVYGYTF. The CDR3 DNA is TGTGCCAGCAGTTCCGGGACAGTATATGGCTACACCTTC.

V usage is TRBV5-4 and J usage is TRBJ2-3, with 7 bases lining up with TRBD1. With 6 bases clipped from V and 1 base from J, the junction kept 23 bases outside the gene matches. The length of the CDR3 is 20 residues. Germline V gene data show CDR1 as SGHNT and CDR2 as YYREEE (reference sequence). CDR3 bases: TGTGCCAGCACACAACTACCGGGACAGAGGACGTCACCTGGCACAGATACGCAGTATTTT. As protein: CASTQLPGQRTSPGTDTQYF.

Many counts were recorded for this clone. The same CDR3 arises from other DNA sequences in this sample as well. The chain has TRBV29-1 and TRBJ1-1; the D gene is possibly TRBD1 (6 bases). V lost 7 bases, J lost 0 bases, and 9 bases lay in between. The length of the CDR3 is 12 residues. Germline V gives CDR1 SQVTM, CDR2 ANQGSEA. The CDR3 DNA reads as TGCAGCGCTGGACAGTTGAACACTGAAGCTTTCTTT. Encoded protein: CSAGQLNTEAFF.

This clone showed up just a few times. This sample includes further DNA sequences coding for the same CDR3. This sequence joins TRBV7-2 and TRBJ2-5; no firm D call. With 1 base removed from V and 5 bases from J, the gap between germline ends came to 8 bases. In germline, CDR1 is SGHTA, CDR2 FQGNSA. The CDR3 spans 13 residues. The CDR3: CASSLGGLETQYF. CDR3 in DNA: TGTGCCAGCAGCTTAGGAGGCCTGGAGACCCAGTACTTC.

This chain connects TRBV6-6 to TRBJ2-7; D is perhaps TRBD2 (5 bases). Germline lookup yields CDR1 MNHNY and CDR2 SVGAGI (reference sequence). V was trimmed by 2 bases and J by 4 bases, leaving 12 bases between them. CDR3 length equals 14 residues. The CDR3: CASSYGRGAYEQYV. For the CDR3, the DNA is TGTGCCAGCAGTTACGGTCGGGGAGCTTACGAGCAGTACGTC.